This TCR beta chain stems from a study of cytomegalovirus exposure and HLA in healthy donors. The length of the CDR3 is 16 residues. Germline V gene lookup returns CDR1 LGHNA and CDR2 YNFKEQ. J lost 6 bases, V lost 4 bases, and 12 bases had no gene match. Notes on the study in general: For presence/absence analyses, sequencing depth was assumed to be roughly uniform across donors.

As regards this clone: Its specificity is unknown.

The PCR used 60 Vbeta and 13 Jbeta primers. TCRdb's copy holds only in-frame clones and misses some; the assay was immunoSEQ multiplex PCR. Here the sample spans about 140,000 clones, roughly 77% being singletons. The specimen sequenced was PBMCs. The chain has TRBV4-2 and TRBJ1-1; TRBD1 matches 9 bases. This receptor was taken from a man aged 35 to 55 in good health and CMV-seronegative. The CDR3 DNA is TGTGCCAGCAGCCCACAGGACAGGGGCAGGGAAGCTGAAGCTTTCTTT. Its protein product is CASSPQDRGREAEAFF.